This TCR beta chain was documented in a study of T cell repertoires in cytomegalovirus infection. Study at large: Public TCR beta signature analysis indicated the presence of both CMV infection and matching HLA type.

Notes on this clonotype: The antigen remains unidentified.

V was cut by 3 bases and J by 7 bases, with 13 bases left in between. This CDR3 has 14 amino acids. TCRdb redid the calling of the reads with MiXCR, one entry per CDR3 protein. Among 650,000 to 900,000 distinct CDR3 sequences listed, 32% were seen once. The gene calls are TRBV12-3 or TRBV12-4 and TRBJ1-5; D uncertain. The sequence derives from a human donor in good health (CMV status not recorded). Some clones in this sample may be carry-over from other donors' samples. The starting material was cultured CD8+ T cells from PBMCs, obtained from culture after CMV antigen stimulation. CDR3 protein: CASSLAQAGQPQHF. DNA of the CDR3: TGTGCCAGCAGTTTGGCTCAGGCTGGACAGCCCCAGCATTTT.